These 29 T cell receptor beta chains share one sample of origin, sequenced in a study of vaccination and CD4 T cells after COVID-19. The Oncomine TCR Beta short-read assay sequenced DNA from cultured CD4+ T cells. Via MiXCR, TCRdb re-called the PCR reads, giving one row per CDR3 protein. Of some 7,200 distinct CDR3 sequences in the sample, over 40% were seen once. The antigens these receptors bind are not known. Treatment reported: roughly nine-day PBMC culture with coronavirus spike peptide pools or control peptides (ViraFEST assay). Pre-COVID-19 pandemic sampling (2011-2018) yielded the unexposed donor's CD4+ T cells. Sequencing used CD4+ T cells from blood, cultured in vitro. The receptors come from a human donor in good health.

In its sample, this clonotype was seen a few times. This chain connects TRBV5-4 to TRBJ1-1; D unresolved. In germline, CDR1 is SGHNT, CDR2 YYREEE (reference sequence). This CDR3 has 14 residues. V lost 1 base, J lost 1 base, and 8 bases lay in between. The CDR3 DNA reads TGTGCCAGCAGCTTGAGTGGCTGGAACACTGAAGCTTTCTTT. Protein sequence: CASSLSGWNTEAFF.

Only a few counts were recorded for this clonotype. CDR3 sequence reads: CASSLSLHNYGYTF. Written as DNA, the CDR3 is TGTGCCAGCAGTTTATCCCTGCATAACTATGGCTACACCTTC. V gene TRBV27 combines with J gene TRBJ1-2; D is ambiguous. CDR3 length: 14 residues. Trimming removed 0 bases at V and 1 base at J, with 6 bases between. Germline values: CDR1 MNHEY, CDR2 SMNVEV (reference sequence).

This clonotype was detected a few times. V gene TRBV19 combines with J gene TRBJ1-1; TRBD1 agrees at 8 bases. With 4 bases clipped from V and 9 bases from J, the junction kept 7 bases outside the gene matches. The CDR3 extends over 13 amino acids. Germline values: CDR1 LNHDA, CDR2 SQIVND (reference sequence). The CDR3 here is CASSTHRTGKAFF. The CDR3 bases are TGTGCCAGTAGTACCCACAGGACAGGGAAAGCTTTCTTT. The variable domain in full, completed from reference TRBV19 and TRBJ1-1, reads DGGITQSPKYLFRKEGQNVTLSCEQNLNHDAMYWYRQDPGQGLRLIYYSQIVNDFQKGDIAEGYSVSREKKESFPLTVTSAQKNPTAFYLCASSTHRTGKAFFGQGTRLTVV.

The rearrangement links TRBV19 to TRBJ2-1, with D tentatively TRBD1 or TRBD2 (6 bases each). This CDR3 region has 14 residues. The V gene's germline CDR1 is LNHDA and CDR2 SQIVND (reference sequence). V lost 10 bases, J lost 5 bases, and 18 bases lay in between. The CDR3 loop is CATTRTGGNNEQFF. In nucleotides, the CDR3 is TGTGCCACCACCCGGACCGGGGGCAACAATGAGCAGTTCTTC. Filled out from reference TRBV19 and TRBJ2-1, the complete variable domain reads DGGITQSPKYLFRKEGQNVTLSCEQNLNHDAMYWYRQDPGQGLRLIYYSQIVNDFQKGDIAEGYSVSREKKESFPLTVTSAQKNPTAFYLCATTRTGGNNEQFFGPGTRLTVL.

There are a few counts of this clonotype. This chain connects TRBV6-2 or TRBV6-3 to TRBJ2-2; D is undetermined. V was pared by 0 bases and J by 5 bases, with 10 bases between. Germline V gene lookup returns CDR1 MNHEY and CDR2 SVGEGT. CDR3 length: 15 residues. Here the CDR3 DNA reads TGTGCCAGCAGTTACTCGCCAGATATAACCGGGGAGCTGTTTTTT. As protein: CASSYSPDITGELFF.

This chain uses TRBV10-1 with TRBJ2-6, with no clear D. Looked up from germline, CDR1 is WNHNN and CDR2 is SYGVQD (reference sequence). The germline V and J ends were trimmed by 5 bases and 2 bases, with 1 base remaining between them. This CDR3 is 12 amino acids long. CDR3 residues: CASSTGANVLTF. CDR3 bases: TGCGCCAGCAGTACTGGGGCCAACGTCCTGACTTTC.

The gene calls are TRBV6-1 and TRBJ2-3; 7 nucleotides match TRBD2. The CDR3 contains 19 residues. Germline V lookup: CDR1 MNHNS, CDR2 SASEGT. V was pared by 6 bases and J by 0 bases, with 18 bases of the junction left unmatched. The CDR3 DNA reads as TGTGCCAGCAGGTTGACCCGAGGGGACTATTTGCCTAGCACAGATACGCAGTATTTT. Its protein product is CASRLTRGDYLPSTDTQYF.

The chain combines TRBV7-8 with TRBJ1-2, with 7 bases aligning to TRBD1. The germline CDR1 and CDR2 sequences are SGHVS and FQNEAQ. Unmatched junction bases numbered 10, after V lost 5 bases and J lost 4 bases. The CDR3 spans 15 residues. The CDR3 DNA follows: TGTGCCAGCAGCCCCCGTGGGGACAGCCGCTATGGCTACACCTTC. It encodes CASSPRGDSRYGYTF.

Written as DNA, the CDR3 is TGCGCCAGCAGCCCTACCGGCGGGGGGCAGGCAGATACGCAGTATTTT. Its translation: CASSPTGGGQADTQYF. The chain recombines TRBV4-3 with TRBJ2-3, with 8 bases lining up with TRBD2. This CDR3 comprises 16 residues. Germline CDR1 reads LGHNA; CDR2 reads YSLEER. After removal of 4 bases from V and 4 bases from J, the junction contained 10 bases not matched to a gene.

The V gene is TRBV28, the J gene TRBJ1-6; TRBD1 is a possible D gene (6 bases). V was pared by 3 bases and J by 13 bases, with 19 bases between. The CDR3 has 15 amino acids. CDR1 is MDHEN and CDR2 is SYDVKM in the germline V gene. The CDR3 nucleotides are TGTGCCAGCAGTTTGTGGGGGGCAATCCGGACCCCCCTCCACTTT. Amino acid sequence: CASSLWGAIRTPLHF.

This CDR3 is CASSLRGLAGDEQYF. The CDR3 nucleotides are TGTGCCAGCAGTTTACGGGGACTAGCGGGAGACGAGCAGTACTTC. This chain uses TRBV12-3 or TRBV12-4 with TRBJ2-7, with TRBD2 matching 14 bases. The CDR3 consists of 15 residues. Trimming at V came to 2 bases and at J to 5 bases, leaving 2 bases not matched to a gene.

The V gene is TRBV20-1, the J gene TRBJ2-2, with D unclear. Germline V gives CDR1 DFQATT, CDR2 SNEGSKA (reference sequence). Trimming shortened V by 0 bases and J by 6 bases, and 17 bases separated the two germline ends. The CDR3 runs 16 residues. This chain's CDR3 is CSARDNSPRGAGELFF. CDR3 DNA sequence: TGCAGTGCTAGAGACAACTCGCCTCGCGGAGCCGGGGAGCTGTTTTTT.

The chain is built from TRBV2 and TRBJ2-5; D is undetermined. Trimming removed 6 bases at V and 1 base at J, with 12 bases between. CDR1 and CDR2 from the germline V gene are SNHLY and FYNNEI. CDR3 length equals 14 residues. CDR3: CASSQPRSQETQYF. The CDR3 DNA follows: TGTGCCAGCAGCCAACCTCGTAGCCAAGAGACCCAGTACTTC.

The chain is built from TRBV12-3 or TRBV12-4 and TRBJ1-6; D may be TRBD1 (5 bases). Trimming cost V 4 bases and J 10 bases, with 14 bases left between them. The CDR3 contains 14 residues. CDR3 loop: CASSWGGVGSPLHF. The DNA of the CDR3 is TGTGCCAGCAGTTGGGGGGGGGTAGGCTCACCCCTCCACTTT.

This sequence joins TRBV20-1 and TRBJ1-5, with D maybe TRBD1 (6 bases). The CDR3 is made up of 16 amino acids. The V gene's germline CDR1 is DFQATT and CDR2 SNEGSKA (reference sequence). Trimming took off 4 bases at V and 5 bases at J, with 21 bases between the two ends. The CDR3 loop is CSATGVFDRSDQPQHF. In DNA form, the CDR3 reads TGCAGTGCTACCGGAGTATTCGACAGGTCGGATCAGCCCCAGCATTTT.

This rearrangement joins TRBV6-1 to TRBJ1-2; weak D call: TRBD1 (5 bases). V lost 4 bases and J lost 0, with 12 bases in between. The CDR3 extends over 15 amino acids. Germline V gene lookup returns CDR1 MNHNS and CDR2 SASEGT. The DNA of the CDR3 is TGTGCCAGCAGTGGCGGAGTGGGGCCTAACTATGGCTACACCTTC. Its translation: CASSGGVGPNYGYTF.

This clonotype turned up a few times. The genes are TRBV7-2 and TRBJ1-2; 9 nucleotides align to TRBD1. The ends lost 6 bases at V and 4 bases at J; junction bases unmatched: 6. CDR1 and CDR2 from the germline V gene are SGHTA and FQGNSA. The CDR3 has 14 residues. CDR3 in amino acids: CASSRDRVGYGYTF. The CDR3 DNA is TGTGCCAGCAGTCGGGACAGGGTGGGCTATGGCTACACCTTC.

The gene calls are TRBV28 and TRBJ1-6, with D perhaps matching TRBD1 (5 bases). The CDR3 totals 17 residues. V shed 10 bases and J shed 4 bases, with 23 bases lying between them. Per the germline V gene, CDR1 is MDHEN and CDR2 is SYDVKM. CDR3 sequence reads: CATGDSRALGYNSPLHF. As DNA, the CDR3 is TGTGCCACCGGGGACTCCAGGGCATTGGGGTATAATTCACCCCTCCACTTT.

V and J are TRBV6-8 and TRBJ1-2, with D possibly matching TRBD1 (6 bases). V was cut by 4 bases and J by 3 bases, with 21 bases left in between. The CDR3 consists of 17 residues. Germline assignment: CDR1 MNHGY and CDR2 SAAAGT. This CDR3 reads CASSSEGGRRIDYGYTF. The CDR3 DNA sequence: TGTGCCAGCAGTTCCGAGGGGGGTAGACGGATCGACTATGGCTACACCTTC.

The chain joins TRBV11-2 to TRBJ2-4, with D maybe TRBD1 (6 bases). The V and J ends lost 5 bases and 0 bases respectively, with 14 bases between them. The CDR3 runs to 16 residues. Looked up from germline, CDR1 is SGHAT and CDR2 is FQNNGV. CDR3: CASSPRDKIAKNIQYF. In DNA, the CDR3 is TGTGCCAGCAGCCCCCGGGACAAGATAGCCAAAAACATTCAGTACTTC.

This clonotype was counted only a few times. V and J are TRBV29-1 and TRBJ1-5; 10 nucleotides align to TRBD1. The J segment lost 5 bases and the V segment lost 6 bases, leaving 19 bases of the junction unmatched. Germline V gives CDR1 SQVTM, CDR2 ANQGSEA. This CDR3 comprises 18 residues. CDR3 DNA sequence: TGCAGCGTGGGCCGGGACAGGGGCCCACCGCCGTTCTATCAGCCCCAGCATTTT. Translation gives CSVGRDRGPPPFYQPQHF.

The chain combines TRBV27 with TRBJ1-3; no reliable D call. CDR1 and CDR2 (germline): MNHEY, SMNVEV (reference sequence). The CDR3 spans 14 residues. V was pared by 2 bases and J by 4 bases, with 9 bases between. The DNA for the CDR3 is TGTGCCAGCAGTTTAACAAGGTTCGGAAACACCATATATTTT. Protein sequence: CASSLTRFGNTIYF.

This clonotype was observed a few times. The gene calls are TRBV4-1 and TRBJ1-2; D may be TRBD1 (6 bases). Germline V gene sequence: CDR1 MGHRA, CDR2 YSYEKL. V lost 3 bases to trimming and J lost 8 bases, with 13 bases between them. The CDR3 is 13 amino acids. Here the CDR3 reads CASSQREGVGYTF. For the CDR3, the DNA is TGCGCCAGCAGCCAGCGAGAGGGGGTCGGCTACACCTTC.

The chain links TRBV28 to TRBJ1-2; no reliable D call. Germline assignment: CDR1 MDHEN and CDR2 SYDVKM. V was shortened by 5 bases and J by 8 bases, with 12 bases between the two germline ends. CDR3 length equals 12 residues. CDR3 sequence: CASSMDGSGYTF. CDR3 nucleotide sequence: TGTGCCAGCAGTATGGACGGGTCGGGCTACACCTTC.

In DNA form, the CDR3 reads TGTGCCAGCACGGGGGGGCGATTCAATCAGCCCCAGCATTTT. This translates into CASTGGRFNQPQHF. V gene TRBV19 combines with J gene TRBJ1-5, with D possibly TRBD1 on 6 matching bases. Germline V gene lookup returns CDR1 LNHDA and CDR2 SQIVND (reference sequence). The CDR3 runs to 14 residues. Trimming removed 9 bases at V and 3 bases at J, with 15 bases between. The whole variable domain, filled in from reference TRBV19 and TRBJ1-5, reads DGGITQSPKYLFRKEGQNVTLSCEQNLNHDAMYWYRQDPGQGLRLIYYSQIVNDFQKGDIAEGYSVSREKKESFPLTVTSAQKNPTAFYLCASTGGRFNQPQHFGDGTRLSIL.

CDR3 protein: CASAVTDTQYF. CDR3 DNA sequence: TGTGCCAGCGCAGTAACAGATACGCAGTATTTT. The V and J genes are TRBV6-2 or TRBV6-3 and TRBJ2-3; no firm D call. Trimming removed 8 bases at V and 3 bases at J, with 6 bases between. The CDR3 extends over 11 amino acids. The germline V gene has CDR1 MNHEY and CDR2 SVGEGT.

This clonotype counts as medium-sized. The V gene is TRBV2, the J gene TRBJ2-7; 7 bases are a match to TRBD2. CDR3 size: 19 residues. V was clipped by 6 bases and J by 4 bases; unmatched bases: 24. Per the germline V gene, CDR1 is SNHLY and CDR2 is FYNNEI. CDR3 nucleotide sequence: TGTGCCAGCAGCGACGAACCGGGGATTGGGAGGGTTGTACGGTACGAGCAGTACTTC. Protein: CASSDEPGIGRVVRYEQYF.

This chain connects TRBV30 to TRBJ2-2; 7 nucleotides align to TRBD1. The CDR3 runs 15 residues. With V trimmed by 3 bases and J by 7 bases, 11 bases remained unmatched. CDR1 and CDR2 from the germline V gene are GTSNPN and SVGIG (reference sequence). The CDR3 spells CAWSGAGTAIGELFF. The CDR3, as DNA: TGTGCCTGGAGCGGGGCCGGGACAGCTATCGGGGAGCTGTTTTTT. The full variable domain, its missing parts supplied by reference TRBV30 and TRBJ2-2, is SQTIHQWPATLVQPVGSPLSLECTVEGTSNPNLYWYRQAAGRGLQLLFYSVGIGQISSEVPQNLSASRPQDRQFILSSKKLLLSDSGFYLCAWSGAGTAIGELFFGEGSRLTVL.

This clonotype has only a few counts. The chain uses TRBV6-5 and TRBJ1-3; no definite D call. V was shortened by 4 bases and J by 1 base, with 5 bases between the two germline ends. CDR3 length: 13 residues. Germline V gene data show CDR1 as MNHEY and CDR2 as SVGAGI. CDR3 protein: CASSSGSGNTIYF. The CDR3 DNA is TGTGCCAGCAGTTCCGGATCTGGAAACACCATATATTTT.